The subject of this entry is one TCR beta chain. No antigen is known for it. It has no much larger one-base neighbor in the sample; base qualities were not kept. The CDR3 regions of human TCRbeta chains were analyzed by immunosequencing. The authors processed their data as follows. Repertoire TCRs were checked for matches against a reference library of SARS-CoV-2-specific TCRs that had been generated using the MIRA antigen-specificity platform. Breadth meant the fraction of unique TCRs that were SARS-CoV-2-associated, whereas depth meant the fraction of total T cells that were SARS-CoV-2-associated. Using the MIRA data, each spike-specific TCR was mapped to the spike region that the TCR reacts to and placed in a CD4 or CD8 class. Log10-transformed breadth and depth values were compared by one-way ANOVA with Sidak's multiple comparisons tests. Here the immuneACCESS table is served through TCRdb, limited to in-frame sequences with V and J called. Missing clones are a known gap in these copies; in checked studies unresolved V genes cover under half, and the rest lacks a known reason. The DNA was the basis for D and trimming; V, J and clone size are from that table. The sample data list fewer than 65,000 clones, and around 90% of these were observed just once. The top ten clones comprise about 14% of the sample.

The sample's time point label is to be understood as: about 28 days (+/-7) after the second vaccine dose. AZD1222 recipients with second doses at about 4 weeks or about 12 weeks were pooled, because spike-specific TCR depth and breadth did not differ between schedules. Vaccinee samples came from UK trials COV001 and COV002, including a single-blind randomized controlled phase 2/3 trial of AZD1222 (ChAdOx1 nCoV-19) in healthy adults. For TCRbeta chain sequencing, PBMC samples were collected from trial participants at day 0 and at day 28 after the second dose. The CDR3 runs 15 residues from the cysteine to the phenylalanine. Solely the CDR3 DNA is kept, with 45 bases framed from the first base. V is pruned by 2 bases and J by 2 bases, leaving 4 bases of the junction without a gene match. These data come from a study of T cell responses to AZD1222 COVID-19 vaccine (dated by TCRdb to about 2021). A note on the overall study: TCR sequencing was performed for roughly 250 trial participants, of whom about 200 were given two doses of AZD1222 and around 25 were given two doses of MenACWY control vaccine. Enrollment into the trials was organized by age into subgroups of 18-55, 56-69 and 70-plus years, and those subgroups contained roughly 150, 30 and 60 TCR-sequenced participants, respectively.

Paper-wide results and their limitations: The whole spike protein was spanned by vaccine-associated CD4 TCRs, and dominant responses were seen in regions 160-218 and 743-854. The 56-69-year group was small, and its depth increase did not reach significance, likely because of low power. Reportedly, almost half of the unique spike-specific TCRs recognized epitopes lying outside the regions that are mutated in the B.1.351 and B.1.1.7 variants. Because no day 14 peak-response samples were available, repertoires were characterized only after the peak T cell response. Most participants were white British and females outnumbered males, and the authors suggested that clonal diversity may have been underestimated. Conclusions about previously exposed vaccinees are limited because only six or seven AZD1222 recipients were SARS-CoV-2 seropositive at baseline. A significant rise in spike-specific TCR breadth and depth was observed after two AZD1222 doses relative to day 0 and relative to MenACWY recipients.

The V and J genes are TRBV23-1 and TRBJ2-3; the junction holds 7 bases that match TRBD2. TRBV23-1 is recorded as an ORF, its role being uncertain. The material was peripheral blood, obtained 28 days after the second AZD1222 dose. The origin of this receptor is an adult who received the AZD1222 COVID-19 vaccine. The CDR3 corresponds to CASSQTREITDTQYF. The DNA is as follows: TGCGCCAGCAGTCAAACGCGGGAGATCACAGATACGCAGTATTTT.